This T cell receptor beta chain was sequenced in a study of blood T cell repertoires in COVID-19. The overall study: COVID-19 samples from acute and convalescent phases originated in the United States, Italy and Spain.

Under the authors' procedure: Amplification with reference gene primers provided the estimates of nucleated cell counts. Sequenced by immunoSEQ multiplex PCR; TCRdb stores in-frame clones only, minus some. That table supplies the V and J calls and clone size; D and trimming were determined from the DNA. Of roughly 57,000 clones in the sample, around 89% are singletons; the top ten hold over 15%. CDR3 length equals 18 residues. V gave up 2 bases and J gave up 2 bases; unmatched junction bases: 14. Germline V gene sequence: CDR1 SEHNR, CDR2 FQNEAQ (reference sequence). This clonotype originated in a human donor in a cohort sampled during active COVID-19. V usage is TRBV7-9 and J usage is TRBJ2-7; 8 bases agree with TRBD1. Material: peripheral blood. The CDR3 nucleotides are TGTGCCAGCAGCTTAACCCATCCGGGACAGGTCGTTACCTACGAGCAGTACTTC. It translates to CASSLTHPGQVVTYEQYF.